Listed below are T cell receptor beta chains from one sample, sequenced in a study of beta chain features in type 1 diabetes. Method: immunoSEQ multiplex PCR; TCRdb's copy keeps in-frame clones and lacks some. There are 350,000 to 400,000 clones in the sample; more than 12% occur only once, and 0.019% lies in the top ten. What was sequenced was naive CD4+ T cells from blood. These receptors originate from a woman aged 18 to 35 in good health. The CDR3 runs from the conserved cysteine through the conserved F or W. A D gene is named only where the DNA matches it firmly. The size entry is marked missing in some rows and otherwise reads once, few, many or a size class.

TRBD2,TRBJ2-7,TRBV2,.,TGTGCCAGCAGTGAAATTAGCGGGAGCTCCTACGAGCAGTACTTC,CASSEISGSSYEQYF
.,TRBJ2-7,TRBV25-1,.,TGTGCCAGCAGTGACGACGGGTCCTACGAGCAGTACTTC,CASSDDGSYEQYF
.,TRBJ2-7,TRBV5-6,.,TGTGCCAGCAGCTTGGAGGAGTACGAGCAGTACTTC,CASSLEEYEQYF
.,TRBJ1-2,TRBV14,few,TGTGCCAGCAGCCAATACAGGGATGGCTACACCTTC,CASSQYRDGYTF
TRBD1,TRBJ2-1,TRBV7-8,.,TGTGCCAGCAGCTTAGACAGGGGGGCCTACAATGAGCAGTTCTTC,CASSLDRGAYNEQFF
TRBD2,TRBJ2-1,TRBV5-1,.,TGCGCCAGCAGCATTTCTAGCGGGAGTGCACATGAGCAGTTCTTC,CASSISSGSAHEQFF
.,TRBJ2-1,TRBV15,.,TGTGCCACCAGCATTTGGAGCTCCTACAATGAGCAGTTCTTC,CATSIWSSYNEQFF
.,TRBJ1-2,TRBV12-5,few,TGTGCTAGTGGCTCCCCCGGGAATGGCTACACCTTC,CASGSPGNGYTF
.,TRBJ2-5,TRBV5-1,.,TGCGCCAGCAGCTTCCTGGACAATAAAGAGACCCAGTACTTC,CASSFLDNKETQYF
.,TRBJ2-3,TRBV10-3,.,TGTGCCATCAGGGAGACAGGTAGCACAGATACGCAGTATTTT,CAIRETGSTDTQYF
.,TRBJ2-7,TRBV28,.,TGTGCCAGCAGTTCTTTCTCCTACGAGCAGTACTTC,CASSSFSYEQYF
TRBD2,TRBJ2-1,TRBV6-1,few,TGTGCCAGCAGTCCGGGACTAGCGCCAGACAATGAGCAGTTCTTC,CASSPGLAPDNEQFF
TRBD2,TRBJ2-1,TRBV28,few,TGTGCCAGCAGTTGGACTAGCGGTTACAATGAGCAGTTCTTC,CASSWTSGYNEQFF
TRBD2,TRBJ2-7,TRBV5-6,.,TGTGCCAGCAGCTTAATCAGGCCAGGGAGGGCATCCGAGCAGTACTTC,CASSLIRPGRASEQYF
.,TRBJ1-2,TRBV6-6,few,TGTGCCAGCAGTTACGATAGTAACTATGGCTACACCTTC,CASSYDSNYGYTF
TRBD2,TRBJ2-7,TRBV4-3,.,TGCGCCAGCAGCCAAGAGAGAGGGTCGGGACTAGCCCACGAGCAGTACTTC,CASSQERGSGLAHEQYF
TRBD2,TRBJ2-1,TRBV7-2,few,TGTGCCAGCAGCTTCCCTAGCGGGAGTTACAATGAGCAGTTCTTC,CASSFPSGSYNEQFF
TRBD1,TRBJ2-1,TRBV7-3,.,TGTGCCAGCAGCTTTGCGTCGACAGGGGAGAATGAGCAGTTCTTC,CASSFASTGENEQFF
.,TRBJ1-2,TRBV29-1,few,TGCAGCGTTCTCCAGGACAGTCTTTTCACTAACTATGGCTACACCTTC,CSVLQDSLFTNYGYTF
TRBD2,TRBJ2-7,TRBV29-1,few,TGCAGCGTTGAGGGGGGAGGGCCCGTATACGAGCAGTACTTC,CSVEGGGPVYEQYF
.,TRBJ2-5,TRBV7-2,.,TGTGCCAGCAGCCGGGACTTGCAAGAGACCCAGTACTTC,CASSRDLQETQYF
TRBD2,TRBJ2-7,TRBV10-3,.,TGTGCCATCAGTGCCGGGACTAGCGGGACTGACGAGCAGTACTTC,CAISAGTSGTDEQYF
.,TRBJ2-1,TRBV16,.,TGTGCCAGCAGCCTGGGACATCAAAGTTACAATGAGCAGTTCTTC,CASSLGHQSYNEQFF
TRBD1,TRBJ1-1,TRBV9,.,TGTGCCTCCAGCAAGAGGGGACAGGTTGACACTGAAGCTTTCTTT,CASSKRGQVDTEAFF
TRBD2,TRBJ2-1,TRBV2,.,TGTGCCAGCAGTGAAGCGGTCCCGGGACTAGCGGGGTCTTTCAATGAGCAGTTCTTC,CASSEAVPGLAGSFNEQFF
TRBD1,TRBJ2-1,TRBV11-3,.,TGTGCCAGCAGCCGACTCAGGACAGGGTTGGGTGAGCAGTTCTTC,CASSRLRTGLGEQFF
.,TRBJ1-4,TRBV11-1,.,TGTGCCAGCAGCACGACAGCAACTAATGAAAAACTGTTTTTT,CASSTTATNEKLFF
TRBD2,TRBJ2-7,TRBV10-3,.,TGTGCCACCCAGGGGTTTTCAGCGGGAGAGGGCGAGCAGTACTTC,CATQGFSAGEGEQYF
TRBD1,TRBJ2-7,TRBV7-2,.,TGTGCCAGCAGCTCGGACAGGGGAGGGGAGCAGTACTTC,CASSSDRGGEQYF